The 8 T cell receptor beta chains reported below all come from one sample, sequenced in a study of early T cells in non-severe SARS-CoV-2 infection. One entry per CDR3 protein, called by TCRdb with MiXCR from the 5' RACE reads. The sample carries some 46,000 distinct CDR3 sequences, 5.5% to 7.5% recorded once. Sequencing used whole blood, obtained at baseline. The receptor source for this set is an adult who was a healthcare worker with PCR-confirmed SARS-CoV-2 infection or an uninfected control (not recorded which).

This clonotype was recorded at least ten times. The chain combines TRBV20-1 with TRBJ2-1, with TRBD2 matching 8 bases. Germline trimming cut 6 bases from V and 7 bases from J; bases unmatched to any gene: 14. CDR3 length equals 15 residues. The germline gives CDR1 DFQATT, CDR2 SNEGSKA (reference sequence). The CDR3 nucleotides read TGCAGTGCCCCCCCCGGAGCGGGGGCGGCGAATGAGCAGTTCTTC. Protein: CSAPPGAGAANEQFF.

The rearrangement uses TRBV5-4 and TRBJ2-1; no clear D gene. V shed 4 bases and J shed 0 bases, with 14 bases lying between them. CDR3 length: 16 amino acids. CDR1 is SGHNT and CDR2 is YYREEE in the germline V gene (reference sequence). The CDR3 protein is CASSAELLSSYNEQFF. CDR3 nucleotides: TGTGCCAGCAGCGCCGAACTCTTGAGCTCCTACAATGAGCAGTTCTTC. The variable domain in full, completed from reference TRBV5-4 and TRBJ2-1, reads ETGVTQSPTHLIKTRGQQVTLRCSSQSGHNTVSWYQQALGQGPQFIFQYYREEENGRGNFPPRFSGLQFPNYSSELNVNALELDDSALYLCASSAELLSSYNEQFFGPGTRLTVL.

In this sample, this clonotype turned up a few times. The chain combines TRBV27 with TRBJ2-3; no clear D gene. Trimming removed 3 bases from V and 2 bases from J, with 12 bases in between. Germline CDR1 reads MNHEY; CDR2 reads SMNVEV (reference sequence). CDR3 size: 15 residues. Written as DNA, the CDR3 is TGTGCCAGCAGTTTTTATCCCCGCGACACAGATACGCAGTATTTT. Translated, it gives CASSFYPRDTDTQYF.

This chain joins TRBV20-1 and TRBJ2-7; D remains ambiguous. Between the trimmed V and J ends, which lost 6 bases and 5 bases, there was a span of 14 bases. This CDR3 contains 12 residues. CDR1 is DFQATT, CDR2 SNEGSKA, per germline (reference sequence). The CDR3 is CSAAWVVDEQYF. CDR3 nucleotide sequence: TGCAGTGCCGCGTGGGTGGTCGACGAGCAGTACTTC.

Ten or more counts support this clonotype. The rearrangement joins TRBV9 to TRBJ2-3, with D maybe TRBD2 (6 bases). Trimming pared 1 base from V and 1 base from J, leaving 13 bases between. CDR3 length: 16 residues. Germline lookup yields CDR1 SGDLS and CDR2 YYNGEE. The CDR3 DNA sequence: TGTGCCAGCAGCGTAACGTTAGGAGGGCGCACAGATACGCAGTATTTT. Protein product: CASSVTLGGRTDTQYF.

The chain uses TRBV12-3 or TRBV12-4 and TRBJ2-2; TRBD2 aligns across 9 bases. V gave up 8 bases and J gave up 5 bases; unmatched junction bases: 9. The CDR3 consists of 15 residues. The CDR3: CASGLREGRTGELFF. The CDR3 region has the DNA TGTGCCAGCGGGTTGCGGGAGGGCCGAACCGGGGAGCTGTTTTTT.

The table lists this clonotype with a few counts. This chain connects TRBV11-2 to TRBJ2-2; D assignment may be TRBD1 or TRBD2 (5 bases each). Trimming removed 2 bases at V and 0 bases at J, with 10 bases between. Germline CDR1 SGHAT, CDR2 FQNNGV. There are 16 residues in the CDR3. CDR3 sequence: CASSLFGGSNTGELFF. The CDR3 region has the DNA TGTGCCAGCAGCTTATTTGGGGGTTCGAACACCGGGGAGCTGTTTTTT. The entire variable domain, with the rest obtained from reference TRBV11-2 and TRBJ2-2, is as follows: EAGVAQSPRYKIIEKRQSVAFWCNPISGHATLYWYQQILGQGPKLLIQFQNNGVVDDSQLPKDRFSAERLKGVDSTLKIQPAKLEDSAVYLCASSLFGGSNTGELFFGEGSRLTVL.

This clonotype was seen many times. CDR3 residues: CASSPGQGLYGYTF. The CDR3 nucleotides are TGTGCCAGCAGTCCCGGACAGGGCCTCTATGGCTACACCTTC. V usage is TRBV27 and J usage is TRBJ1-2; 8 nucleotides align to TRBD1. The CDR3 sequence is 14 residues long. With V trimmed by 5 bases and J by 4 bases, 6 bases remained unmatched. CDR1 is MNHEY and CDR2 is SMNVEV in the germline V gene (reference sequence).